These 29 T cell receptor beta chains share one sample of origin, sequenced in a study of T cell responses to AZD1222 COVID-19 vaccine. This table comes from immunoSEQ multiplex PCR, and its TCRdb copy is limited to in-frame clones, with some not included. The sample yields over 60,000 clones, 79% seen once. The source material was peripheral blood, sampled on day 0 of MenACWY control vaccination. The receptors originated from an adult in good health.

The CDR3 sequence is CASSMRSDNSPLHF. CDR3 DNA: TGTGCCAGTAGTATGAGAAGCGATAATTCACCCCTCCACTTT. The chain uses TRBV19 and TRBJ1-6; D gene unclear. Trimming pared 3 bases from V and 5 bases from J, leaving 8 bases between. Per the germline V gene, CDR1 is LNHDA and CDR2 is SQIVND (reference sequence). The CDR3 consists of 14 residues.

The gene calls are TRBV7-3 and TRBJ2-6, with unresolved D. Trimming cost V 5 bases and J 4 bases, with 12 bases left between them. The CDR3 has 15 residues. Germline V gene lookup returns CDR1 SGHTA and CDR2 FQGTGA. The DNA of the CDR3 is TGTGCCAGCAGCACCAGTAATCTAGGGGCCAACGTCCTGACTTTC. It translates to CASSTSNLGANVLTF.

The gene calls are TRBV9 and TRBJ2-3; TRBD2 is a possible D gene (5 bases). V lost 7 bases to trimming and J lost 6 bases, with 12 bases between them. The germline gives CDR1 SGDLS, CDR2 YYNGEE. This CDR3 comprises 12 residues. CDR3 region: CASGSNGDTQYF. DNA for the CDR3: TGTGCCAGCGGGAGTAATGGCGATACGCAGTATTTT. The full variable domain, completed using reference TRBV9 and TRBJ2-3, is DSGVTQTPKHLITATGQRVTLRCSPRSGDLSVYWYQQSLDQGLQFLIQYYNGEERAKGNILERFSAQQFPDLHSELNLSSLELGDSALYFCASGSNGDTQYFGPGTRLTVL.

This chain uses TRBV2 with TRBJ2-3; TRBD2 might be the D (6 bases). Germline CDR1 is SNHLY and CDR2 is FYNNEI. The CDR3 extends over 14 amino acids. The germline V and J ends were trimmed by 6 bases and 5 bases, with 15 bases remaining between them. In DNA, the CDR3 is TGTGCCAGCAGCTGGGCGGGGTGGGGAGATACGCAGTATTTT. Protein product: CASSWAGWGDTQYF.

The gene calls are TRBV19 and TRBJ1-2, with D unclear. The length of the CDR3 is 14 residues. V was clipped by 8 bases and J by 8 bases, with 21 bases between them. Germline-derived CDR1 and CDR2 are LNHDA and SQIVND (reference sequence). The chain's CDR3 is CASSREIMVQGYTF. For the CDR3, the DNA is TGTGCCAGTTCCCGAGAGATCATGGTACAGGGCTACACCTTC.

The chain's CDR3 is CASSLDGTSYDEQYF. DNA of the CDR3: TGTGCCAGCAGCTTGGACGGAACGTCCTACGACGAGCAGTACTTC. The chain recombines TRBV11-2 with TRBJ2-7; D is unclear. Germline CDR1 reads SGHAT; CDR2 reads FQNNGV. V lost 3 bases to trimming and J lost 5 bases, with 17 bases between them. This CDR3 contains 15 residues.

V and J are TRBV7-9 and TRBJ2-1, with a weak D call TRBD1 (5 bases). This CDR3 has 15 residues. CDR1 and CDR2 from the germline V gene are SEHNR and FQNEAQ (reference sequence). Trimming left V 5 bases short and J 6 bases short, with 17 bases between. The CDR3, as DNA: TGTGCCAGCAGCCCAAAGCTCAGGGTTAGCAATGAGCAGTTCTTC. This codes for CASSPKLRVSNEQFF.

The V call is TRBV7-9, the J call TRBJ2-1, with 8 bases that match TRBD2. This CDR3 has 16 amino acids. CDR1 and CDR2 from the germline V gene are SEHNR and FQNEAQ (reference sequence). J lost 3 bases, V lost 4 bases, and 8 bases had no gene match. The CDR3 is CASSSSSGMNYNEQFF. The CDR3 DNA reads as TGTGCCAGCAGCTCTAGTAGCGGGATGAACTACAATGAGCAGTTCTTC.

The chain recombines TRBV30 with TRBJ2-2; D tentatively fits TRBD1 or TRBD2 (5 bases each). CDR3 size: 14 residues. Trimming stripped 3 bases from V and 3 bases from J, with 11 bases between. Germline lookup yields CDR1 GTSNPN and CDR2 SVGIG (reference sequence). The CDR3 sequence: CAWSIGGDTGELFF. The CDR3 nucleotides read TGTGCCTGGAGCATTGGGGGAGACACCGGGGAGCTGTTTTTT.

This rearrangement joins TRBV3-1 (or the pseudogene TRBV3-2) to TRBJ1-6; possibly TRBD1 for D (5 bases). V was cut by 0 bases and J by 0 bases, with 18 bases left in between. Germline V lookup: CDR1 LGHDT, CDR2 YNNKEL (reference sequence). CDR3 length: 20 residues. As DNA, the CDR3 is TGTGCCAGCAGCCAAGAGGGGCTCTTTGCGATGAGCTCCTATAATTCACCCCTCCACTTT. It encodes CASSQEGLFAMSSYNSPLHF.

The chain carries TRBV13 and TRBJ1-1; the D is unclear. V was pared by 5 bases and J by 4 bases, with 14 bases between. CDR3 size: 14 residues. Germline V gene lookup returns CDR1 PRHDT and CDR2 FYEKMQ (reference sequence). The CDR3 DNA reads TGTGCCAGCAGCAAATCTGGGTTGAGCACTGAAGCTTTCTTT. Amino acid sequence: CASSKSGLSTEAFF.

Written as DNA, the CDR3 is TGTGCCAGCAGTGAAAGAGTCGTAACTGAAGCTTTCTTT. It is translated as CASSERVVTEAFF. V and J are TRBV2 and TRBJ1-1; D is unclear. The germline V gene has CDR1 SNHLY and CDR2 FYNNEI. Trimming stripped 2 bases from V and 5 bases from J, with 9 bases between. CDR3 length: 13 amino acids.

The chain has TRBV7-3 and TRBJ2-7; weak D call: TRBD1 (5 bases). Germline V gene sequence: CDR1 SGHTA, CDR2 FQGTGA. Deletions cut 3 bases from V and 5 bases from J, with 14 bases between. The CDR3 covers 14 residues. The DNA for the CDR3 is TGTGCCAGCAGCTTCGACAGACCCCCTGACGAGCAGTACTTC. Translation: CASSFDRPPDEQYF.

V usage is TRBV9 and J usage is TRBJ2-1; possibly TRBD1 for D (6 bases). CDR3 length equals 15 residues. Deletions cut 0 bases from V and 8 bases from J, with 15 bases between. The germline V gene encodes CDR1 SGDLS and CDR2 YYNGEE. DNA for the CDR3: TGTGCCAGCAGCGTAGGTCCCAGGGGAGATGATGAGCAGTTCTTC. This encodes CASSVGPRGDDEQFF. The full variable domain, completed using reference TRBV9 and TRBJ2-1, is DSGVTQTPKHLITATGQRVTLRCSPRSGDLSVYWYQQSLDQGLQFLIQYYNGEERAKGNILERFSAQQFPDLHSELNLSSLELGDSALYFCASSVGPRGDDEQFFGPGTRLTVL.

The rearrangement links TRBV5-6 to TRBJ2-1; 10 nucleotides line up with TRBD2. Germline loops: CDR1 SGHDT, CDR2 YYEEEE. The V segment lost 2 bases and the J segment 4 bases; nucleotides outside the gene matches: 3. The CDR3 runs to 15 residues. CDR3 sequence: CASSLGLAEYNEQFF. CDR3 in DNA: TGTGCCAGCAGCTTAGGACTAGCGGAATACAATGAGCAGTTCTTC.

This clone occurred a few times. CDR3 sequence: CASSLSGTAADEQYF. In nucleotides, the CDR3 is TGTGCCAGCAGCTTATCCGGGACAGCAGCGGACGAGCAGTACTTC. V and J are TRBV5-6 and TRBJ2-7, with 7 bases matching TRBD1. The J segment lost 5 bases and the V segment lost 2 bases, leaving 10 bases of the junction unmatched. CDR3 length: 15 residues. CDR1 is SGHDT, CDR2 YYEEEE, per germline. The full variable domain, with the rest looked up from reference TRBV5-6 and TRBJ2-7, is DAGVTQSPTHLIKTRGQQVTLRCSPKSGHDTVSWYQQALGQGPQFIFQYYEEEERQRGNFPDRFSGHQFPNYSSELNVNALLLGDSALYLCASSLSGTAADEQYFGPGTRLTVT.

This clone was seen a few times. The gene calls are TRBV6-2 or TRBV6-3 and TRBJ1-1; a possible D gene is TRBD1 (5 bases). The CDR3 loop spans 11 amino acids. Looked up from germline, CDR1 is MNHEY and CDR2 is SVGEGT. Trimming left V 5 bases short and J 5 bases short, with 6 bases between. Here the CDR3 reads CASSRGTEAFF. For the CDR3, the DNA is TGTGCCAGCAGTCGGGGGACTGAAGCTTTCTTT.

The chain links TRBV2 to TRBJ2-3, with no clear D. V lost 1 base, J lost 14 bases, and 19 bases lay in between. Looked up from germline, CDR1 is SNHLY and CDR2 is FYNNEI. This CDR3 contains 14 residues. CDR3 residues: CASSEELGPDLRYF. The CDR3, as DNA: TGTGCCAGCAGTGAAGAGTTAGGACCGGACCTGCGGTATTTT.

The chain uses TRBV2 and TRBJ2-3, with no clear D. Deletions cut 9 bases from V and 2 bases from J, with 12 bases between. Germline V gene lookup returns CDR1 SNHLY and CDR2 FYNNEI. The CDR3 contains 13 residues. CDR3 region: CARGRGSTDTQYF. For the CDR3, the DNA is TGTGCCAGGGGTCGTGGCTCCACAGATACGCAGTATTTT.

A single count supports this clone. V usage is TRBV12-3 or TRBV12-4 and J usage is TRBJ1-2, with unresolved D. This CDR3 is 13 amino acids long. Deletions cut 0 bases from V and 4 bases from J, with 6 bases between. The CDR3 DNA is TGTGCCAGCAGTTTAGCCACAATCTATGGCTACACCTTC. This codes for CASSLATIYGYTF.

The CDR3 region is CASSVAGTANHQPQHF. The CDR3, as DNA: TGTGCCAGTAGTGTCGCCGGGACAGCGAATCATCAGCCCCAGCATTTT. J is TRBJ1-5 and V is TRBV19, with 7 bases fitting TRBD1. This CDR3 spans 16 amino acids. Trimming at V came to 5 bases and at J to 5 bases, leaving 12 bases not matched to a gene. Germline values: CDR1 LNHDA, CDR2 SQIVND (reference sequence).

The V and J genes are TRBV10-2 and TRBJ1-2, with TRBD1 matching 7 bases. The length of the CDR3 is 14 residues. The germline CDR1 and CDR2 sequences are WSHSY and SAAADI. Trimming removed 7 bases from V and 8 bases from J; junction bases left unmatched: 13. The CDR3 nucleotides are TGCGCCAGCAAGGGTCGGGGACAGTTATTCGGCTACACCTTC. This codes for CASKGRGQLFGYTF.

The V call is TRBV19, the J call TRBJ1-5, with D maybe TRBD1 (5 bases). In germline, CDR1 is LNHDA, CDR2 SQIVND (reference sequence). Trimming took off 7 bases at V and 7 bases at J, with 23 bases between the two ends. The CDR3 loop spans 16 amino acids. CDR3 protein: CASKSLDKKEGQPQHF. CDR3 coding DNA: TGTGCCAGTAAATCCCTGGACAAAAAGGAAGGACAGCCCCAGCATTTT.

The chain couples TRBV2 to TRBJ2-1, with 13 nucleotides matching TRBD2. Germline CDR1 reads SNHLY; CDR2 reads FYNNEI. V lost 7 bases, J lost 9 bases, and 6 bases stayed unmatched. This CDR3 is 14 amino acids long. DNA for the CDR3: TGTGCCAGCAAACTAGCGGGAGGGAGTGTTGAGCAGTTCTTC. Encoded protein: CASKLAGGSVEQFF. Full variable domain (rest looked up from reference TRBV2 and TRBJ2-1): EPEVTQTPSHQVTQMGQEVILRCVPISNHLYFYWYRQILGQKVEFLVSFYNNEISEKSEIFDDQFSVERPDGSNFTLKIRSTKLEDSAMYFCASKLAGGSVEQFFGPGTRLTVL.

The chain employs TRBV6-5 and TRBJ1-2; 11 positions match TRBD1. The CDR3 extends over 15 amino acids. Germline loops: CDR1 MNHEY, CDR2 SVGAGI. V lost 2 bases and J lost 7; bases outside the gene matches: 6. CDR3 nucleotides: TGTGCCAGCAGTTACCCGACCGGGACAGGGGGTGGCTACACCTTC. It codes for CASSYPTGTGGGYTF.

The chain carries TRBV7-2 and TRBJ1-1; D is ambiguous. Per germline, CDR1 SGHTA and CDR2 FQGNSA. The V and J ends lost 1 base and 0 bases respectively, with 6 bases between them. CDR3 length: 14 residues. The CDR3: CASSLELVNTEAFF. CDR3 in DNA: TGTGCCAGCAGCTTAGAGTTGGTGAACACTGAAGCTTTCTTT. Complete variable domain (other parts from reference TRBV7-2 and TRBJ1-1): GAGVSQSPSNKVTEKGKDVELRCDPISGHTALYWYRQSLGQGLEFLIYFQGNSAPDKSGLPSDRFSAERTGGSVSTLTIQRTQQEDSAVYLCASSLELVNTEAFFGQGTRLTVV.

The rearrangement links TRBV2 to TRBJ2-7, with D possibly being TRBD2 (6 bases). V dropped 2 bases and J dropped 0 bases, with 8 bases sitting between them. Looked up from germline, CDR1 is SNHLY and CDR2 is FYNNEI. The CDR3 extends over 14 amino acids. CDR3 DNA sequence: TGTGCCAGCAGTGAACTAGCGTACTCCTACGAGCAGTACTTC. Translating it yields CASSELAYSYEQYF.

The chain joins TRBV6-5 to TRBJ1-6; D is unclear. From germline, CDR1 is MNHEY and CDR2 SVGAGI. This CDR3 has 13 residues. V shed 1 base and J shed 8 bases, with 6 bases lying between them. In nucleotides, the CDR3 is TGTGCCAGCAGTTACTTAGAGGATTCACCCCTCCACTTT. As protein: CASSYLEDSPLHF.

The chain joins TRBV5-4 to TRBJ2-2, with D possibly being TRBD1 (6 bases). V dropped 1 base and J dropped 7 bases, with 8 bases sitting between them. The CDR3 length is 13 residues. Germline CDR1 SGHNT, CDR2 YYREEE (reference sequence). Here the CDR3 DNA reads TGTGCCAGCAGCTTGAGGGGGAACGGGGAGCTGTTTTTT. Residues: CASSLRGNGELFF.